This T cell receptor beta chain derives from a study of response to subunit inactivated influenza vaccine. General study findings and limits: New T cells are recruited in small numbers by each seasonal influenza vaccination, according to the authors' suggestion.

In this sample, this clonotype turned up many times. Antigen specificity is unknown. TCRdb re-analysed the RT-PCR reads in MiXCR, keeping a single row per CDR3 protein. The sample includes about 500,000 distinct CDR3 sequences, over 10% of them seen just once. The length of the CDR3 is 15 residues. The V and J ends lost 6 bases and 3 bases respectively, with 15 bases between them. CDR1 and CDR2 (germline): MNHEY, SVGEGT. The chain uses TRBV6-2 or TRBV6-3 and TRBJ1-5; TRBD1 might be the D (5 bases). This specimen consisted of PBMCs from blood, obtained about 6 weeks after vaccination. The source of this sequence is a middle-aged man who received an inactivated influenza vaccine. CDR3 residues: CASRPVDSVNQPQHF. As DNA, the CDR3 is TGTGCCAGCAGACCCGTTGACAGCGTCAATCAGCCCCAGCATTTT.